This T cell receptor (beta chain) stems from a study of control samples from healthy donors and cancer patients. TCRdb's table, derived via immunoSEQ multiplex PCR, lists solely in-frame clones and lacks some. There are approximately 93,000 clones in the sample; roughly nine tenths occur only once, and roughly 9.7% lies in the top ten. CDR3 length equals 16 residues. The V and J ends lost 3 bases and 2 bases respectively, with 15 bases between them. CDR1 and CDR2 from the germline V gene are MNHNS and SASEGT. The clonotype comes from a woman aged 45-60 years with colorectal cancer. Sequencing was done on a sample of PBMCs. The chain uses TRBV6-1 and TRBJ2-3; D possibly corresponds to TRBD1 (5 bases). This chain's CDR3 is CASSDRQPLNTDTQYF. The CDR3 coding sequence is TGTGCCAGCAGTGACCGACAGCCCTTAAACACAGATACGCAGTATTTT.